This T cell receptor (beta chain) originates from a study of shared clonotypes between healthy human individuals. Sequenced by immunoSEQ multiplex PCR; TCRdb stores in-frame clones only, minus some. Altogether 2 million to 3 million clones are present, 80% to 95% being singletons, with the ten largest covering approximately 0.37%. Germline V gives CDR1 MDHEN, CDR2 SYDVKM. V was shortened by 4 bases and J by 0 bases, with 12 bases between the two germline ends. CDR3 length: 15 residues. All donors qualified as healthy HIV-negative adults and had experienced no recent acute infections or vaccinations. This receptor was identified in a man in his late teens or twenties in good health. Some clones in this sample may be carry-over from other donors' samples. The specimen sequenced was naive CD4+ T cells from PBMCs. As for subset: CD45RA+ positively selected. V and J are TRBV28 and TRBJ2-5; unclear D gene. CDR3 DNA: TGTGCCAGCAGTTCCCCCGCTGAGTACCAAGAGACCCAGTACTTC. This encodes CASSSPAEYQETQYF.